These 10 T cell receptor beta chains came from one sample sequenced in a study of Graves' ophthalmopathy and Graves' hyperthyroidism. The authors amplified TCR beta CDR3 regions, and they did so from RNA transcripts for repertoire sequencing. First-round RT-PCR relied on HTBI primers, and a second-round multiplex PCR came next. TCRdb passed the multiplex PCR reads through MiXCR, listing each CDR3 protein once. The data hold around 170,000 distinct CDR3 sequences, with over 35% observed a single time. Sequenced: peripheral blood. The receptors come from a woman aged 40 to 49 with Graves' ophthalmopathy.

This clonotype counts as medium-sized. The chain has TRBV6-2 or TRBV6-3 and TRBJ2-7; D unclear. CDR1 MNHEY and CDR2 SVGEGT come from the germline V gene. This CDR3 region has 13 residues. Between the trimmed V and J ends, which lost 2 bases and 3 bases, there was a span of 8 bases. The CDR3 DNA sequence: TGTGCCAGCAGTTACCACCGACTCTACGAGCAGTACTTC. This gives the protein CASSYHRLYEQYF.

In regard to this clonotype: Just one base apart from a much larger clone, this may be a read error. The chain has TRBV6-1 and TRBJ2-3; 7 nucleotides align to TRBD1. The length of the CDR3 is 14 residues. Germline CDR1 MNHNS, CDR2 SASEGT. The chain's CDR3 is CASSEGAPTVTQYF. The CDR3 DNA reads as TGTGCCAGCAGCGAGGGGGCACCGACAGTTACGCAGTATTTT.

In this sample, this clonotype turned up many times. J is TRBJ1-1 and V is TRBV29-1, with D hard to call. CDR1 SQVTM and CDR2 ANQGSEA come from the germline V gene. This CDR3 contains 11 residues. V lost 8 bases to trimming and J lost 3 bases, with 10 bases between them. The CDR3 DNA follows: TGCAGCTCTCTCAGTTACACTGAAGCTTTCTTT. It yields the protein CSSLSYTEAFF.

This clonotype appeared many times. The chain recombines TRBV2 with TRBJ1-2, with 7 nucleotides matching TRBD1. This CDR3 is 14 amino acids long. The germline V gene encodes CDR1 SNHLY and CDR2 FYNNEI. With V trimmed by 3 bases and J by 4 bases, 5 bases remained unmatched. This chain's CDR3 is CASSEARGSYGYTF. Written as DNA, the CDR3 is TGTGCCAGCAGTGAGGCCAGGGGGAGCTATGGCTACACCTTC.

V and J are TRBV27 and TRBJ2-7, with a tentative D call TRBD1 (6 bases). Trimming removed 3 bases at V and 0 bases at J, with 12 bases between. In germline, CDR1 is MNHEY, CDR2 SMNVEV (reference sequence). The CDR3 covers 15 residues. Written as DNA, the CDR3 is TGTGCCAGCAGTTTTCGAGGGACACTCTCCTACGAGCAGTACTTC. Its translation is CASSFRGTLSYEQYF.

This clonotype was seen at least ten times. The V call is TRBV11-2, the J call TRBJ2-2; a possible D gene is TRBD2 (6 bases). Trimming shortened V by 10 bases and J by 3 bases, and 18 bases separated the two germline ends. This CDR3 comprises 15 residues. Germline CDR1 reads SGHAT; CDR2 reads FQNNGV. CDR3 sequence (DNA): TGTGCCACAGCGATCGTCACGGGGGACACCGGGGAGCTGTTTTTT. Its protein is CATAIVTGDTGELFF.

Ten or more counts support this clonotype. This chain uses TRBV28 with TRBJ1-2; TRBD1 matches 11 bases. The V segment lost 6 bases and the J segment 2 bases; nucleotides outside the gene matches: 17. This CDR3 contains 19 residues. Looked up from germline, CDR1 is MDHEN and CDR2 is SYDVKM. For the CDR3, the DNA is TGTGCCAGCAGGGGATTCGGTTGGGACAGGGGGTTCTACAACTATGGCTACACCTTC. It encodes CASRGFGWDRGFYNYGYTF.

This clonotype came up many times. The chain has TRBV9 and TRBJ2-3, with a weak D call TRBD1 (5 bases). CDR3 length: 15 residues. The V end lost 3 bases, the J end lost 0 bases, and 11 bases lay between the germline ends. The germline gives CDR1 SGDLS, CDR2 YYNGEE. The CDR3 coding sequence is TGTGCCAGCAGCGCGGACATTTCTAGCACAGATACGCAGTATTTT. It encodes CASSADISSTDTQYF.

This clonotype appeared many times. This chain uses TRBV6-1 with TRBJ2-7, with D unresolved. CDR1 MNHNS and CDR2 SASEGT come from the germline V gene. V lost 7 bases and J lost 0, with 7 bases in between. This CDR3 region has 12 residues. This CDR3 reads CASTTYSYEQYF. The CDR3 DNA is TGTGCCAGCACTACTTACTCCTACGAGCAGTACTTC.

The genes are TRBV6-5 and TRBJ2-7; D ambiguous. The CDR3 length is 15 residues. Germline V gives CDR1 MNHEY, CDR2 SVGAGI. V shed 0 bases and J shed 6 bases, with 15 bases lying between them. Here the CDR3 DNA reads TGTGCCAGCAGTTACTCCGGGTTAGACCGACGCGAGCAGTACTTC. It specifies CASSYSGLDRREQYF.